This is a list of T cell receptor beta chains from one sample in a study of control samples from healthy donors and cancer patients. Assay: immunoSEQ multiplex PCR; the TCRdb copy retains only in-frame clones and omits some. The data contain 50,000 to 55,000 clones, around 90% of them singletons. The sample was PBMCs. The receptors originated from a man aged 55 to 70 with head and neck cancer. CDR3s leave out the opening cysteine and the closing phenylalanine or tryptophan.

V: TRBV15
CDR3: ATSRDTNVGGYT

V: TRBV2
CDR3: ASSASGSYEQY

V: TRBV7-9
CDR3: ASSPPGTRLDGYT

V: TRBV18
CDR3: ASSPTSGGAQWLETQY

V: TRBV15
CDR3: ATSRGYREGEKPF

V: TRBV7-9
CDR3: ASSFLTGVQF

V: TRBV2
CDR3: ASSGPLGGGSYNEQF

V: TRBV11-2
CDR3: ASSLENSYNSPLH

V: TRBV2
CDR3: ASELDYTETQY

V: TRBV18
CDR3: ASSPRTGPDSGEAF

V: TRBV7-2
CDR3: ASSYQTRTGNTIY

V: TRBV21-1
CDR3: ASSRDILCHEQY